The sequence of this T cell receptor beta chain was determined in a study of technical replicates of blood from a few donors. CDR3 length: 16 amino acids. V lost 3 bases, J lost 0 bases, and 12 bases lay in between. Germline loops: CDR1 KGHSH, CDR2 LQKENI. This clone was recorded a few times. Repertoires were generated with immunoSEQ multiplex PCR, while TCRdb's copy carries only in-frame clones and drops some. The repertoire has 13,000 to 15,000 clones, about four fifths of them found once; the top ten carry about 11%. The receptor comes from a human donor in good health. The chain recombines TRBV18 with TRBJ2-1; D is perhaps TRBD1 (6 bases). The sequencing input was PBMCs. CDR3 in amino acids: CASSPPQGTSYNEQFF. As DNA, the CDR3 is TGTGCCAGCTCACCCCCGCAGGGGACCTCCTACAATGAGCAGTTCTTC.